This paragraph covers one T cell receptor (beta chain) sequence. This receptor's antigen is unknown. No much larger clone exists at a distance of one base, and base qualities are not known. This sample was taken from a study of cytomegalovirus exposure and HLA in healthy donors (dated by TCRdb to about 2017). With respect to the entire study: An earlier analysis of roughly 570 of the donors reported roughly 300 Gb of sequence data and 95 million to 140 million unique TCR beta sequences obtained from about 170 million T cells. Rather than drawing on any new phenotypic data, the later analysis identified candidate immune exposures from TCR beta sequences and the way those sequences occurred across donors. Genome-wide SNP genotypes for about 55% of the roughly 670 donors were used in a later genetic analysis, which treated that subset as a discovery cohort. Besides the first cohort of about 730 subjects, a separate validation cohort made up of 95 to 150 different subjects was used. An early release that covered fewer than 750 HLA-typed donors contained approximately 300 gigabases of sequencing data and 85 million to 100 million unique TCR sequences. Every discovery cohort repertoire had been produced on one sequencing platform. Among about 400 genotyped donors of the cohort, an average of approximately 220,000 unique TCR beta nucleotide sequences was sequenced per donor, of which about 19% were non-productive. The T cell repertoires of around 670 subjects were profiled by immunosequencing and related to cytomegalovirus serostatus. The study was designed to test whether signatures of past pathogen exposure could be identified by cataloging public T cell receptors. To predict cytomegalovirus infection status, the study combined high-throughput TCR immunosequencing, statistical association of individual TCRs with disease status, and machine learning. Alongside the repertoire data, information on donor age, sex, ethnicity and CMV serostatus was compiled. The number of donors typed differed by locus, with about 629-630 for A, B, C, DRB1 and DQB1, roughly 550 for DQA1, approximately 570 for DPA1, and 400 to 490 for DPB1. In an earlier analysis of about 590 of the donors, high-throughput TCR beta sequencing was used to judge whether each TCR beta V gene segment behaved as functional or pseudogenic. Class I and class II HLA loci were covered by the typing at four-digit resolution. A handful of DR-DQ haplotypes were handled as single units for association and clustering because linkage in the cohort was strong. A later analysis re-analyzed previously published TCR beta repertoires from 650 to 800 donors and added high-resolution HLA genotyping to study TCR occurrence patterns. The genetic ancestry cluster associated with self-reported Caucasian donors included 80% to 90% of the 398 genotyped donors.

The research as a whole found: According to a later analysis, parvovirus B19, influenza, CMV and Epstein-Barr virus appeared linked to several top co-occurrence clusters. Because the 87-base-pair reads could not distinguish some IMGT-functional V segments, including TRBV6-2 and TRBV6-3, those segments were excluded. Linkage disequilibrium might explain the correlated functional status among segregating V segments, but an unknown experimental factor could not be ruled out. In vitro tests confirmed that a few of the cytomegalovirus-associated TCR beta chains recognize cytomegalovirus antigens. Most CMV-associated TCR beta chains appeared to be HLA-restricted in a later analysis, and the HLA associations seemed to be driven largely by CMV exposure. Sequencing depth was assumed to be roughly uniform across donors in the presence/absence analyses, though that assumption may not hold. At a false discovery rate of 0.05, a later analysis linked roughly 17,000 TCR beta sequences to specific HLA alleles. In a later genetic analysis, fewer N-insertions in productive TCRs were reported among donors in an Asian-associated ancestry cluster than the approximately 710-donor mean. For the cohort, immune exposure information was limited to CMV serostatus. The classifier was reported to diagnose cytomegalovirus status with high specificity and sensitivity in both the original and validation cohorts. In a later analysis, the rate of TCR association differed among HLA loci, with DRB1 alleles having the most associated TCRs and HLA-C alleles having the fewest. A later genetic analysis associated a missense DCLRE1C variant with V-gene and J-gene trimming of TCR beta chains, and an independent cohort replicated the association. A cluster of highly shared sequence variants was judged likely to be a technical artifact of the sequencing pipeline. This cohort had only TCR beta chains sequenced, and the lack of alpha or paired-chain data limited which features could be detected. In an earlier analysis of around 600 of the donors, most TCR beta V segments appeared in productive rearrangements about 90% or about 30% of the time, broadly matching IMGT annotations. Because HLA typing was unavailable for some donors at each locus, only the typed subset was used in association tests. Across donors, most TCR sequences were observed very rarely, whereas some public TCRs were present in many individuals. The authors suggested that the approach could potentially be generalized to other disease states and immunological phenotypes. In the study, approximately 160 TCR beta chains were listed as associated with cytomegalovirus. A later analysis found that HLA-associated TCR beta chains were more clonally expanded and had lower generation probabilities than equally common non-associated chains. Assigning TCR associations to individual alleles was difficult when HLA alleles, especially DR and DQ, strongly co-occurred. A further reported finding was that TCR beta sequences accurately predicted the HLA-A and HLA-B alleles for most subjects in the first cohort. Approximately 18 rarely observed V segments, including chromosome 9 orphons, were excluded from the earlier analysis of several hundred of the donors because counts were too low.

Clipping removes 2 bases from V and 4 bases from J, with 3 as the unmatched junction base count. From the cysteine through the phenylalanine, the CDR3 covers 15 amino acids. Just the 45-base CDR3 DNA is kept, in frame starting at base 1. CDR1 is given as SEHNR and CDR2 as FQNEAQ, both from the germline V gene (reference sequence). Libraries were prepared through the immunoSEQ multiplex PCR assay. A mixture of 60 forward primers for TCR Vbeta segments and 13 reverse primers for TCR Jbeta segments was used in the multiplex PCR. A multiplex PCR assay on genomic DNA amplified the CDR3 region of rearranged TCR beta genes. On the Illumina HiSeq System, the amplified TCR beta libraries were sequenced as 87-base-pair reads. In the authors' own workflow: Across the 670 or so repertoires, a later analysis counted 80 million or so unique TCR beta chains, roughly 11 million of which were shared by at least two donors. A nearest-neighbor algorithm error-corrected the raw reads and collapsed the reads into unique sequences, merging closely related sequences to remove PCR and sequencing errors. V, D and J gene segments were assigned by aligning CDR3 sequences to IMGT reference sequences. For a sequence to be retained, a match of at least six nucleotides was required to both a V gene segment and a J gene segment. Rearrangements were called productive when the CDR3 lacked stop codons and stayed in frame with V and J; all others were non-productive. CDR3 was defined by IMGT convention, running from the second conserved V-encoded cysteine to the conserved J-encoded phenylalanine. The earlier analysis of a few hundred of the donors excluded any sequence lacking an unambiguous match to a single V gene segment. In an earlier analysis of more than 500 of the donors, a V segment was called functional when productive rearrangements were above 56.7%, and segregating when the standard deviation between donors exceeded 5%. A statistical classification framework was built to diagnose cytomegalovirus status from the catalog of TCR beta chain sequences. In a later analysis, TCR nucleotide sequences were compared against IMGT/GENE-DB human TR gene sequences so that V and J genes could be assigned. The TCRdist pipeline was used in a later analysis to assign CDR3 sequences and most-parsimonious VDJ recombination scenarios. A later analysis defined each TCR beta chain by its CDR3 amino acid sequence plus V-gene family, and excluded reads lacking a unique V-gene family. To address suspected cross-contamination and a sequencing artifact, a later analysis removed approximately 600 highly shared, low-generation-probability nucleotide sequences. In a later analysis, a clonal expansion index was calculated for each public chain from normalized within-repertoire ranks of inferred template counts. In a later analysis, generation probabilities were computed with a VDJ recombination model fitted to out-of-frame rearrangements, and the resulting probabilities were checked against IGoR. Hypergeometric tests were used in a later analysis to score TCR-TCR, TCR-HLA and TCR-CMV co-occurrence, with a repertoire-size bias correction applied to the TCR pairs. False discovery rates were estimated in a later analysis by permuting HLA or CMV assignments 20 times. In a later analysis, co-occurring TCRs were grouped using DBSCAN, with TCRdist sequence similarity added in when clustering inside HLA-allele-positive subsets. Co-occurrence clustering excluded repertoires with fewer than 30,000 or more than 120,000 public chains, plus five with anomalous nucleotide sharing. Drawn from immuneACCESS, this table holds only the in-frame rearrangements with V and J called that TCRdb kept. Clones are partly lost; checked studies trace under half to an unresolved V gene and leave the rest unexplained. That table gives V, J and clone size, and the DNA gave D and trimming. The sample profile shows roughly 120,000 clones; roughly four fifths of them were found once. The ten largest clones add up to less than 2% of the sample.

The cohort comprised several hundred healthy bone marrow donors. All cohort members were sampled while nominally healthy, although unrecorded immune exposures were likely present. The donor tested CMV seronegative and was one of the 352 seronegative cohort members. Each donor provided a peripheral blood sample, and peripheral blood mononuclear cells were used for TCR beta sequencing. The Qiagen DNeasy Blood Extraction Kit was used to extract genomic DNA from the blood cell samples. Sequenced input: PBMCs. The sequence was obtained from a man aged 40-49 years in good health and CMV-seronegative. The chain is assembled from TRBV7-9 and TRBJ2-3, and TRBD2 matches 10 of the central bases. CDR3 region: CASSLSLAGADTQYF. The nucleotides are TGTGCCAGCAGCTTAAGTCTAGCGGGAGCAGATACGCAGTATTTT.